The rows below give T cell receptor beta chains drawn from one sample of a study of shared T cell receptors in the human thymus. The repertoire was sequenced with immunoSEQ multiplex PCR; TCRdb's copy has only in-frame clones and lacks some. The table shows hundreds of thousands of clones, with 87% occurring only once. The same specimen was also included in a second study, on human thymus T cells.

The source material was thymocytes. These receptor sequences come from a boy younger than two with a congenital heart defect. Each CDR3 is given with its conserved first and last residue. D genes are given only for firm matches. Clone sizes are given selectively: once, few, many, or a class where the clone is expanded.

NA	NA	TRBV28	TRBJ2-3	TGTGCCAGCAGTCACGGGGATATGAGCACAGATACGCAGTATTTT	CASSHGDMSTDTQYF
NA	NA	TRBV4-2	TRBJ1-6	TGTGCCAGCAGCCAAGGCCTCCGGGGTGTCAACTCACCCCTCCACTTT	CASSQGLRGVNSPLHF
NA	NA	TRBV6-1	TRBJ1-2	TGTGCCAGCAGTGAAGAGGGGATGATGTCCTATGGCTACACCTTC	CASSEEGMMSYGYTF
NA	NA	TRBV14	TRBJ1-2	TGTGCCAGCAGCCAAAGGGGAGGGCCGAAGTTTTATGGCTACACCTTC	CASSQRGGPKFYGYTF
NA	NA	TRBV7-6	TRBJ2-5	TGTGCCAGCAGAACGGGACTGGAAGAGACCCAGTACTTC	CASRTGLEETQYF
NA	NA	TRBV4-3	TRBJ2-3	TGCGCCAGCAGCCAAGATAAGGAGGCAGGGACTGGCCCAGATACGCAGTATTTT	CASSQDKEAGTGPDTQYF
NA	TRBD1	TRBV2	TRBJ1-1	TGTGCCAGCCGAAAACGTCCCGGGACAGGGGAGAACACTGAAGCTTTCTTT	CASRKRPGTGENTEAFF
once	TRBD1	TRBV2	TRBJ2-5	TGTGCCAGCAGGCGAGGGGGGACAGGAGGGAAAGAGACCCAGTACTTC	CASRRGGTGGKETQYF
NA	TRBD1	TRBV7-2	TRBJ1-5	TGTGCCAGCAGCAATCTCGGCGGGACAGGGGGCGGACAGCCCCAGCATTTT	CASSNLGGTGGGQPQHF
NA	TRBD2	TRBV9	TRBJ2-1	TGTGCCAGCAGCGTAGGTATGGCGGGAGGGCCAAATGAGCAGTTCTTC	CASSVGMAGGPNEQFF
NA	NA	TRBV2	TRBJ2-7	TGTGCCAGCAGTGACTCCGGGAGATGCTACGAGCAGTACTTC	CASSDSGRCYEQYF
NA	NA	TRBV27	TRBJ2-1	TGTGCCAGCAGTCCCCGGGTCCCGGAGCAGTTCTTC	CASSPRVPEQFF
once	TRBD2	TRBV7-6	TRBJ2-1	TGTGCCAGCAGCTGGGGGGCCGGGAGGGCCGGTGAGCAGTTCTTC	CASSWGAGRAGEQFF
NA	NA	TRBV6-5	TRBJ1-5	TGTGCCAGCAGGACAGGAGGTAGCAATCAGCCCCAGCATTTT	CASRTGGSNQPQHF
NA	TRBD2	TRBV27	TRBJ2-7	TGTGCCAGCAGTTTATCCCCCAAGCGGGGGGCTTTCTACGAGCAGTACTTC	CASSLSPKRGAFYEQYF
NA	TRBD1	TRBV11-3	TRBJ2-7	TGTGCCAGCAGCTCCACCGGGACAGGGGATCGCGAGCAGTACTTC	CASSSTGTGDREQYF
NA	TRBD2	TRBV6-4	TRBJ2-1	TGTGCCAGCAGTGGAGTAGCGGGGGGCCCGAGCTCCTACAATGAGCAGTTCTTC	CASSGVAGGPSSYNEQFF
NA	NA	TRBV23-1	TRBJ1-5	TGCGCCAGCAGTCAAGTTCCAGGGGCAAATCAGCCCCAGCATTTT	CASSQVPGANQPQHF
NA	TRBD1	TRBV10-3	TRBJ1-5	TGTGCCATCAGTGACCGGGACAGGGGGAAATATAGCAATCAGCCCCAGCATTTT	CAISDRDRGKYSNQPQHF
NA	TRBD1	TRBV6-6	TRBJ1-5	TGTGCCAGCAGTTCGGGCACAGGGGTGAATCAGCCCCAGCATTTT	CASSSGTGVNQPQHF
NA	TRBD1	TRBV5-4	TRBJ1-2	TGTGCCAGCAGCCCGGGGGACAGCCTAAAGGGCTACACCTTC	CASSPGDSLKGYTF
NA	NA	TRBV28	TRBJ1-4	TGTGCCAGCAGTTTAGACAGGAGTAATGAAAAACTGTTTTTT	CASSLDRSNEKLFF
NA	NA	TRBV5-6	TRBJ1-6	TGTGCCAGCAGCCCCCACAGGGAGGGGTATAATTCACCCCTCCACTTT	CASSPHREGYNSPLHF
few	TRBD2	TRBV4-1	TRBJ2-5	TGCGCCAGCAGCCATGCACTAGCGGGGGGGCCGGGGGGAGAGACCCAGTACTTC	CASSHALAGGPGGETQYF
NA	NA	TRBV28	TRBJ2-7	TGTGCCAGCAGTTTAGGGCAGCCTCATCCTTTCTACGAGCAGTACTTC	CASSLGQPHPFYEQYF
NA	NA	TRBV25-1	TRBJ2-7	TGTGCCAGGACTCGACCCGTTTACGAGCAGTACTTC	CARTRPVYEQYF
NA	NA	TRBV7-2	TRBJ2-7	TGTGCCAGCAGCTTAAGGACTAACAACTACGAGCAGTACTTC	CASSLRTNNYEQYF
NA	NA	TRBV6-5	TRBJ1-3	TGTGCCAGCAGCCTTGTGAGCTACTCTGGAAACACCATATATTTT	CASSLVSYSGNTIYF
once	NA	TRBV5-1	TRBJ2-7	TGCGCCAGCAGCTTTTCTTTAGCATCCGGGAGACCTAAGCTCGAGCAGTACTTC	CASSFSLASGRPKLEQYF
NA	NA	TRBV30	TRBJ1-4	TGTGCCGGGGCACACCTTCGTAAGGGAACTAATGAAAAACTGTTTTTT	CAGAHLRKGTNEKLFF